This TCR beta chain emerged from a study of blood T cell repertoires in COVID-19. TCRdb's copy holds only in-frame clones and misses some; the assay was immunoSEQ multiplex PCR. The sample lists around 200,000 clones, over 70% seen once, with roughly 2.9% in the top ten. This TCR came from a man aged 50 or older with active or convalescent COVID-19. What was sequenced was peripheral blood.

CDR3 coding DNA: TGTGCCAGCAGCCCGAGACAGTTTTCCTACGAGCAGTACTTC. As protein: CASSPRQFSYEQYF. The genes are TRBV9 and TRBJ2-7; D perhaps matches TRBD1 (5 bases). Germline values: CDR1 SGDLS, CDR2 YYNGEE. The ends were cut back, 4 bases at V and 1 base at J, with 12 bases in the middle. The CDR3 extends over 14 amino acids.